This T cell receptor beta chain was obtained from a study of blood T cell repertoires in COVID-19. Study-wide context: From the United States, Italy and Spain came samples of acute and convalescent COVID-19.

CDR1 LNHNV and CDR2 YYDKDF come from the germline V gene (reference sequence). There are 15 residues in the CDR3. J was trimmed by 6 bases and V by 8 bases; bases with no gene match: 8. Produced via immunoSEQ multiplex PCR; TCRdb's table is partial and in-frame only. The sample yields roughly 69,000 clones, nearly 90% seen once. The TCR comes from a man aged 50-59 years with acute or convalescent COVID-19. The chain couples TRBV15 to TRBJ2-7, with TRBD2 matching 15 bases. Sequencing was carried out using peripheral blood. The CDR3 reads CATGKGLAGGGEQYF. The DNA of the CDR3 is TGTGCCACCGGCAAAGGACTAGCGGGAGGGGGCGAGCAGTACTTC.